The present TCR beta chain was sequenced within a study of blood T cell repertoires in COVID-19. Study-wide background: The United States, Italy and Spain provided the acute and convalescent COVID-19 samples. Nucleic acid was either cDNA or gDNA, and it came from T cells, B-cell-depleted T cells, or PBMCs.

How the authors handled the data: Reference gene primer amplification yielded estimated nucleated cell counts. Produced via immunoSEQ multiplex PCR; TCRdb's table is partial and in-frame only. V and J calls and clone size are copied from that table; D and trimming were computed from the DNA. The sample carries approximately 150,000 clones, more than 75% recorded once. The clonotype was recovered from a man aged 65 to 85 with acute or convalescent COVID-19. Sequencing was done on a sample of peripheral blood.

The CDR3 sequence is CASSEYWDRGSRVYGYTF. The CDR3 region has the DNA TGTGCCAGCAGTGAATATTGGGACAGGGGGTCTCGGGTCTATGGCTACACCTTC. This rearrangement joins TRBV6-1 to TRBJ1-2, with 11 bases identical to TRBD1. The V and J ends lost 2 bases and 4 bases, in that order; junction bases with no gene match: 12. CDR3 size: 18 residues. Germline assignment: CDR1 MNHNS and CDR2 SASEGT.